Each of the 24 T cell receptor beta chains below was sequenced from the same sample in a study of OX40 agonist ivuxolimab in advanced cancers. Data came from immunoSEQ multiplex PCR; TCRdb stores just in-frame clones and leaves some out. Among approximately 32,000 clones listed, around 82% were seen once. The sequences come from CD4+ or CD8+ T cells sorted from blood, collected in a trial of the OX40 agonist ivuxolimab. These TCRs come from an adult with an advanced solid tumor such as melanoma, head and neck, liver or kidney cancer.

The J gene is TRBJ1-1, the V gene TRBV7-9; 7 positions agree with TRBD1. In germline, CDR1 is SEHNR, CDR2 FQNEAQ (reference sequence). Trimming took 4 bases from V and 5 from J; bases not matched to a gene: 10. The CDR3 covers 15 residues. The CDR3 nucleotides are TGTGCCAGCAGCTCAAGACAGGGTGGATTTACTGAAGCTTTCTTT. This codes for CASSSRQGGFTEAFF.

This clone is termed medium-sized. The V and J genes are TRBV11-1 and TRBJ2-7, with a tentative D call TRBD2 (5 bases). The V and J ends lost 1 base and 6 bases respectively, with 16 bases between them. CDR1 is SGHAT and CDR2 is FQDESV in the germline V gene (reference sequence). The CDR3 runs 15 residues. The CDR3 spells CASSLGSGSGFEQYF. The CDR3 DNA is TGTGCCAGCAGCTTAGGGTCCGGTTCGGGATTCGAGCAGTACTTC.

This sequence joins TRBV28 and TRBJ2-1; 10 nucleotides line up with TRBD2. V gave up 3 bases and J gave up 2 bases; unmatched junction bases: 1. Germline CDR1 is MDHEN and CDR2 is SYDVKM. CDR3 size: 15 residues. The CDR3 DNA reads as TGTGCCAGCAGTTTGGGGACTAGCGCCTACAATGAGCAGTTCTTC. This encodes CASSLGTSAYNEQFF.

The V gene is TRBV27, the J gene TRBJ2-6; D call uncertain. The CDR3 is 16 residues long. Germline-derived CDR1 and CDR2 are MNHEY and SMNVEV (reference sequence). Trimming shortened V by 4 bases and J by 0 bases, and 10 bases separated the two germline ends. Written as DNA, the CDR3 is TGTGCCAGCAGTTCCGGGCGGCCCTCTGGGGCCAACGTCCTGACTTTC. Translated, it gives CASSSGRPSGANVLTF.

In DNA form, the CDR3 reads TGTGCCAGCAGCCATTACAGAGGAGTCCCCTACGAGCAGTACTTC. It translates to CASSHYRGVPYEQYF. The rearrangement links TRBV14 to TRBJ2-7, with no clear D. The germline CDR1 and CDR2 sequences are SGHDN and FVKESK. The V and J ends lost 3 bases and 2 bases respectively, with 14 bases between them. There are 15 residues in the CDR3.

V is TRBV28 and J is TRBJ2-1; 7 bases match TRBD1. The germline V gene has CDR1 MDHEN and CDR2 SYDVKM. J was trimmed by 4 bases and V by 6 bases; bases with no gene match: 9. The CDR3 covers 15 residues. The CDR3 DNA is TGTGCCAGCAGCCTAGGGGGCCTCCGATACAATGAGCAGTTCTTC. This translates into CASSLGGLRYNEQFF.

DNA of the CDR3: TGTGCCAGTAGTATTTGGGACAGGGGAGGGACTGAAGCTTTCTTT. It codes for CASSIWDRGGTEAFF. This chain connects TRBV19 to TRBJ1-1, with 10 nucleotides matching TRBD1. Trimming at V came to 3 bases and at J to 5 bases, leaving 6 bases not matched to a gene. CDR3 length: 15 amino acids. Germline CDR1 is LNHDA and CDR2 is SQIVND (reference sequence). Full variable domain (rest looked up from reference TRBV19 and TRBJ1-1): DGGITQSPKYLFRKEGQNVTLSCEQNLNHDAMYWYRQDPGQGLRLIYYSQIVNDFQKGDIAEGYSVSREKKESFPLTVTSAQKNPTAFYLCASSIWDRGGTEAFFGQGTRLTVV.

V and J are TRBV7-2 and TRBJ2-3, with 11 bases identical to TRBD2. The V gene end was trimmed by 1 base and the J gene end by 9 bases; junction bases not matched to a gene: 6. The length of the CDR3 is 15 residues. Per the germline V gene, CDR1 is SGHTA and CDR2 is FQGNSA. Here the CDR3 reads CASSLDSGRALTQYF. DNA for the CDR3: TGTGCCAGCAGCTTAGATAGCGGGAGGGCCCTCACGCAGTATTTT.

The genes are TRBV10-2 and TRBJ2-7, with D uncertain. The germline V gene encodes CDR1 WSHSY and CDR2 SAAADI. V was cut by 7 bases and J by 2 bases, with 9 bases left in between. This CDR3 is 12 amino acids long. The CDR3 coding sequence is TGCGCCAGCAAGGGCGGACCCTACGAGCAGTACTTC. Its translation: CASKGGPYEQYF.

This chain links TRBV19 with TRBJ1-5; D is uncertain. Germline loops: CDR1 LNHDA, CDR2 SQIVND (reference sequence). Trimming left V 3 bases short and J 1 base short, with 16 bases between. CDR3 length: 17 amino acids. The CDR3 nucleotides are TGTGCCAGTAGTATTCCGATTTACCGCGGGAGCAATCAGCCCCAGCATTTT. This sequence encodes CASSIPIYRGSNQPQHF.

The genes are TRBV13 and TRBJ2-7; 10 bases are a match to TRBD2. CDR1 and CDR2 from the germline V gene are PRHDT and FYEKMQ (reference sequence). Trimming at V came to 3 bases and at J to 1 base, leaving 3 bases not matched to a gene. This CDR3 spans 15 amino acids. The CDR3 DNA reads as TGTGCCAGCAGCTTTAGCGGGGGGTCGTCCTACGAGCAGTACTTC. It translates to CASSFSGGSSYEQYF.

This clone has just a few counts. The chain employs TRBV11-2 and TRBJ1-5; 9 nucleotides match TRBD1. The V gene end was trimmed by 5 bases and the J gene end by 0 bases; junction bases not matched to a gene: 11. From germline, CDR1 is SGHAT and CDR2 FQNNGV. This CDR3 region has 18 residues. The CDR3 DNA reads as TGTGCCAGCAGCCCCAGGGACAGGGTCCCTAATAGCAATCAGCCCCAGCATTTT. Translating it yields CASSPRDRVPNSNQPQHF.

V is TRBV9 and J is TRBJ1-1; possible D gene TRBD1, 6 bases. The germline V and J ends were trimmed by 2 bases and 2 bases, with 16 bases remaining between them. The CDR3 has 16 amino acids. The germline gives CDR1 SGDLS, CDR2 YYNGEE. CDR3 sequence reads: CASSVHPGRGNTEAFF. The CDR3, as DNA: TGTGCCAGCAGCGTTCATCCTGGCAGGGGAAACACTGAAGCTTTCTTT. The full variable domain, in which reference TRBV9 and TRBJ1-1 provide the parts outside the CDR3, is DSGVTQTPKHLITATGQRVTLRCSPRSGDLSVYWYQQSLDQGLQFLIQYYNGEERAKGNILERFSAQQFPDLHSELNLSSLELGDSALYFCASSVHPGRGNTEAFFGQGTRLTVV.

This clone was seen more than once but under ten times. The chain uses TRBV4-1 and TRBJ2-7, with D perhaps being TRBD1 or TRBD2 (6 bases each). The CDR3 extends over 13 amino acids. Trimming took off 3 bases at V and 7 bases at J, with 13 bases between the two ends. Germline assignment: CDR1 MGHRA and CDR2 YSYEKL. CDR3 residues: CASSHPGGLEQYF. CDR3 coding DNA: TGCGCCAGCAGCCATCCCGGGGGCTTGGAGCAGTACTTC.

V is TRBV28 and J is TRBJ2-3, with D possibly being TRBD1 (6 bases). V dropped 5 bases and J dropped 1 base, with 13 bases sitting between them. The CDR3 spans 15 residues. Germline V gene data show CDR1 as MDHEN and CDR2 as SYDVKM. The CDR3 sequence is CASSLNAGGTDTQYF. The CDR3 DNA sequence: TGTGCCAGCAGTCTCAACGCAGGGGGCACAGATACGCAGTATTTT.

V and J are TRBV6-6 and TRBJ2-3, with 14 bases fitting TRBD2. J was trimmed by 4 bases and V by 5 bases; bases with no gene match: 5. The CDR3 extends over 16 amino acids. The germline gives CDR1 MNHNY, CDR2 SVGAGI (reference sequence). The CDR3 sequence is CASSPGLAGASDTQYF. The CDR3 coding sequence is TGTGCCAGCAGTCCGGGACTAGCGGGAGCTTCAGATACGCAGTATTTT.

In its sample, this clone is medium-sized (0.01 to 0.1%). The CDR3 DNA reads TGTGCTAGTGGTTTGGGGGGCGAGAACACTGAAGCTTTCTTT. Its protein product is CASGLGGENTEAFF. J is TRBJ1-1 and V is TRBV12-5, with a tentative D call TRBD1 (5 bases). The CDR3 has 14 amino acids. The germline V gene has CDR1 LGHNT and CDR2 FRNRAP. Trimming cost V 1 base and J 1 base, with 7 bases left between them. Full variable domain (remainder filled in from reference TRBV12-5 and TRBJ1-1): DARVTQTPRHKVTEMGQEVTMRCQPILGHNTVFWYRQTMMQGLELLAYFRNRAPLDDSGMPKDRFSAEMPDATLATLKIQPSEPRDSAVYFCASGLGGENTEAFFGQGTRLTVV.

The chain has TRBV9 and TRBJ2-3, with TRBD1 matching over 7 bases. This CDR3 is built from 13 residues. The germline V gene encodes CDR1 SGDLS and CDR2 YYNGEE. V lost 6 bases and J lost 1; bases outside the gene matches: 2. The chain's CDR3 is CASTQGGTDTQYF. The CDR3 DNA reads TGTGCCAGCACCCAGGGGGGCACAGATACGCAGTATTTT. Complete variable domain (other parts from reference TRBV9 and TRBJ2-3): DSGVTQTPKHLITATGQRVTLRCSPRSGDLSVYWYQQSLDQGLQFLIQYYNGEERAKGNILERFSAQQFPDLHSELNLSSLELGDSALYFCASTQGGTDTQYFGPGTRLTVL.

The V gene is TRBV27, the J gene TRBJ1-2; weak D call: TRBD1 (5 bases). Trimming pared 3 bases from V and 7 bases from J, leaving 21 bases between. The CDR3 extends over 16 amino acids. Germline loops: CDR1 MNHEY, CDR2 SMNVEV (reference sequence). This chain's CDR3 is CASSLGVGETGGGYTF. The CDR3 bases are TGTGCCAGCAGTTTGGGGGTGGGAGAGACCGGTGGTGGCTACACCTTC.

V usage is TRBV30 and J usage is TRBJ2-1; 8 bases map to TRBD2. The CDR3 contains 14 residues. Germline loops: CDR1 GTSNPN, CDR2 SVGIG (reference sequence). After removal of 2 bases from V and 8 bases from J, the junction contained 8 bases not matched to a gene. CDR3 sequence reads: CAWSFGTRSHEQFF. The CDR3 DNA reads TGTGCCTGGAGTTTTGGGACTAGATCCCATGAGCAGTTCTTC.

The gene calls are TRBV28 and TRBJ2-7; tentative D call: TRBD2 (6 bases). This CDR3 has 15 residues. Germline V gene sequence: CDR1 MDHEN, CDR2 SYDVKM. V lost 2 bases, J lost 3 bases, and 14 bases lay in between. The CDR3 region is CASSLTRDSYYEQYF. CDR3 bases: TGTGCCAGCAGTTTAACCCGGGACTCCTACTACGAGCAGTACTTC.

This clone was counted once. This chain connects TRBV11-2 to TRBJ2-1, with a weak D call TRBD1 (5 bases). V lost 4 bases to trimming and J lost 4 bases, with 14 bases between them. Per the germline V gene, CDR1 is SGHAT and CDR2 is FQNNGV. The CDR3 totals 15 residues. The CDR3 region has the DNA TGTGCCAGCAGCTCCGACAGTTTTACTTACAATGAGCAGTTCTTC. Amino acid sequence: CASSSDSFTYNEQFF.

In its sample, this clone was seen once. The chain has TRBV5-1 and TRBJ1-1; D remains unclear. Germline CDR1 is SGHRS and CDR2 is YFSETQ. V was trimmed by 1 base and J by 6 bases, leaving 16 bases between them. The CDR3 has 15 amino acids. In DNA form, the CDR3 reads TGCGCCAGCAGCTTGAGTGTGGGATTTGACTCTGAAGCTTTCTTT. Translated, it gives CASSLSVGFDSEAFF.

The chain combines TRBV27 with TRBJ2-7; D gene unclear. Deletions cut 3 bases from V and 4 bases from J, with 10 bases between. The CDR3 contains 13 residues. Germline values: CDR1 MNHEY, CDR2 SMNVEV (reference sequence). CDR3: CASSLLGRYEQYF. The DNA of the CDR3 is TGTGCCAGCAGTTTGCTAGGGCGGTACGAGCAGTACTTC.